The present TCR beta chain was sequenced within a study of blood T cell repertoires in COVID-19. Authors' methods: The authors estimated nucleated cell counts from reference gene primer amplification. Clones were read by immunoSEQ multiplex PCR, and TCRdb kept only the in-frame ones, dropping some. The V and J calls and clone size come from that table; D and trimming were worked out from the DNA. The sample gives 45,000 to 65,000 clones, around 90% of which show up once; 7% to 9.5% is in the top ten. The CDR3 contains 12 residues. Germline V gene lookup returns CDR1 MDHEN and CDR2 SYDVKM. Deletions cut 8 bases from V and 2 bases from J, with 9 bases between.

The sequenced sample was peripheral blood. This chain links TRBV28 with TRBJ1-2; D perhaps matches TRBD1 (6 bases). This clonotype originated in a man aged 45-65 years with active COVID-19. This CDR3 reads CASGQLNYGYTF. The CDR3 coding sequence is TGTGCCAGCGGACAGCTCAACTATGGCTACACCTTC.